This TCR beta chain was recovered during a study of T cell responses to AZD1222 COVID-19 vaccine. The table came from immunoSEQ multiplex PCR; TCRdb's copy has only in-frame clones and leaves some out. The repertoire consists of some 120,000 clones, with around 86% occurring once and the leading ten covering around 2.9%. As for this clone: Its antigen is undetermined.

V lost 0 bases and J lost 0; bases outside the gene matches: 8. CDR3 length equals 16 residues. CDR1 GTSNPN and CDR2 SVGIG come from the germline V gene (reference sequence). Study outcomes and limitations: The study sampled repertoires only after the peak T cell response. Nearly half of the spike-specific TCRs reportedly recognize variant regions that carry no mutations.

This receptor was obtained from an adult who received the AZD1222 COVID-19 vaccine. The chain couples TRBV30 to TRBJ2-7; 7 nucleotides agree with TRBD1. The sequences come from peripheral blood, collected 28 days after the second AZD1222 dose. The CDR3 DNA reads TGTGCCTGGAGTGTACTACGGGCAGGGGGCTCCTACGAGCAGTACTTC. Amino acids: CAWSVLRAGGSYEQYF. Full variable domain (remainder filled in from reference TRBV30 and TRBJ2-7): SQTIHQWPATLVQPVGSPLSLECTVEGTSNPNLYWYRQAAGRGLQLLFYSVGIGQISSEVPQNLSASRPQDRQFILSSKKLLLSDSGFYLCAWSVLRAGGSYEQYFGPGTRLTVT.